The 14 T cell receptor beta chains listed next were all sequenced from one sample in a study of blood T cells in healthy people across ages. The authors ran a second PCR of 7 to 11 cycles using a sample-barcoded 5' primer and a J-beta primer mix. TCRdb reprocessed the 5' RACE reads via MiXCR and lists one record per CDR3 protein. Found here are roughly 800,000 distinct CDR3 sequences, under 40% of them singletons; the top ten hold roughly 13%. The sample taken for sequencing was blood. The receptors stem from a man in his late teens or twenties in good health.

CDR3 residues: CASSLNQCTDTQYF. The CDR3 DNA reads TGTGCCAGCAGCTTAAATCAGTGCACAGATACGCAGTATTTT. The rearrangement uses TRBV7-2 and TRBJ2-3; unclear D gene. CDR1 is SGHTA and CDR2 is FQGNSA in the germline V gene. V was shortened by 2 bases and J by 1 base, with 7 bases between the two germline ends. The CDR3 consists of 14 residues.

This sequence joins TRBV5-1 and TRBJ1-1; D ambiguous. Trimming took off 5 bases at V and 1 base at J, with 12 bases between the two ends. The CDR3 length is 14 residues. Germline V gene sequence: CDR1 SGHRS, CDR2 YFSETQ. Written as DNA, the CDR3 is TGCGCCAGCAGTTCGGACGGACGGAACACTGAAGCTTTCTTT. Amino acids: CASSSDGRNTEAFF.

This clonotype was recorded once. A much larger clone differs by one base, so this may be a read error. The conserved final phenylalanine or tryptophan is absent from the CDR3, which likely points to a read error. The V call is TRBV20-1, the J call TRBJ2-3; D may correspond to TRBD1 or TRBD2 (6 bases each). V was pared by 2 bases and J by 5 bases, with 8 bases between. CDR3 length: 12 residues. Germline V gene lookup returns CDR1 DFQATT and CDR2 SNEGSKA (reference sequence). The CDR3, as DNA: TGCAGTGCTAGAAGGGGGGTAGATACGCAGTATTTG. This codes for CSARRGVDTQYL.

The chain recombines TRBV12-3 or TRBV12-4 with TRBJ2-1; 10 bases align to TRBD2. The CDR3 length is 15 residues. Trimming took 2 bases from V and 7 from J; bases not matched to a gene: 5. Here the CDR3 reads CASSLWASGGNEQFF. In DNA, the CDR3 is TGTGCCAGCAGTTTATGGGCTAGCGGGGGAAATGAGCAGTTCTTC.

The sample holds many counts of this clonotype. The chain couples TRBV10-3 to TRBJ2-5; either TRBD1 or TRBD2 may fit D (5 bases each). This CDR3 has 13 amino acids. CDR1 is ENHRY and CDR2 is SYGVKD in the germline V gene. V lost 3 bases, J lost 4 bases, and 9 bases lay in between. The CDR3 bases are TGTGCCATCAGTGATTCAGGGAGAGAGACCCAGTACTTC. It codes for CAISDSGRETQYF.

This clonotype came up many times. The J gene is TRBJ2-3, the V gene TRBV12-3 or TRBV12-4; D could derive from TRBD1 or TRBD2 (5 bases each). V was trimmed by 5 bases and J by 4 bases, leaving 19 bases between them. This CDR3 is 16 amino acids long. Here the CDR3 DNA reads TGTGCCAGCAGTCCCCCGGGACGCTCGGACCCAGATACGCAGTATTTT. It encodes CASSPPGRSDPDTQYF.

Regarding this clonotype: One base away lies a much larger clone, so this may be a sequencing read error. The rearrangement links TRBV29-1 to TRBJ2-3, with D uncertain. Per germline, CDR1 SQVTM and CDR2 ANQGSEA. The CDR3 runs 13 residues. The CDR3 sequence is CNVERAEPDTQYF. CDR3 in DNA: TGCAACGTTGAAAGGGCTGAGCCAGATACGCAGTATTTT.

This clonotype came up a few times. The chain combines TRBV12-3 or TRBV12-4 with TRBJ1-5; D is uncertain. Trimming stripped 7 bases from V and 0 bases from J, with 4 bases between. The CDR3 covers 12 residues. The CDR3 loop reads CASTYSNQPQHF. The CDR3 DNA reads TGTGCCAGCACGTATAGCAATCAGCCCCAGCATTTT.

V is TRBV29-1 and J is TRBJ1-5, with 10 bases lining up with TRBD1. The germline V gene encodes CDR1 SQVTM and CDR2 ANQGSEA. The CDR3 has 16 residues. Trimming at V came to 6 bases and at J to 2 bases, leaving 10 bases not matched to a gene. Written as DNA, the CDR3 is TGCAGCGTGGCAACGACAGGGGGCCCGGGCAATCAGCCCCAGCATTTT. This gives the protein CSVATTGGPGNQPQHF.

A note on this clonotype: One junction end disagrees with the germline gene, perhaps due to a read error. This sequence joins TRBV6-2 or TRBV6-3 and TRBJ2-3, with 13 bases lining up with TRBD2. This CDR3 has 15 residues. In germline, CDR1 is MNHEY, CDR2 SVGEGT. CDR3: CAGRKGLAGQDTQYF. CDR3 nucleotide sequence: TGTGCCGGCAGGAAGGGACTAGCGGGGCAAGATACGCAGTATTTT.

This clonotype is a singleton in its sample. This clone may be a read error of a much larger clone one base away. V and J are TRBV20-1 and TRBJ2-5; 8 positions agree with TRBD2. CDR3 size: 19 residues. Germline V gene lookup returns CDR1 DFQATT and CDR2 SNEGSKA (reference sequence). For the CDR3, the DNA is TGCAGTGTTAGAGATCCCACAGTCTGGGGTAGCGGGGCTCAAGAGACCCAGTACTTC. Amino acids: CSVRDPTVWGSGAQETQYF.

This clonotype occurred many times. The rearrangement joins TRBV14 to TRBJ2-5, with TRBD2 as a possible D gene (5 bases). V was cut by 1 base and J by 4 bases, with 13 bases left in between. Germline assignment: CDR1 SGHDN and CDR2 FVKESK. This CDR3 is built from 15 residues. CDR3 in DNA: TGTGCCAGCAGCCAAGGACATTCCCGGGGAGAGACCCAGTACTTC. This gives the protein CASSQGHSRGETQYF.

A few counts support this clonotype. The rearrangement links TRBV20-1 to TRBJ2-5, with 11 bases identical to TRBD2. V was pared by 8 bases and J by 11 bases, with 22 bases of the junction left unmatched. CDR1 and CDR2 (germline): DFQATT, SNEGSKA (reference sequence). The CDR3 length is 16 residues. CDR3 loop: CSTSPLVLAGVNEQYF. The DNA for the CDR3 is TGCAGTACCTCCCCATTGGTACTAGCGGGGGTTAATGAGCAGTACTTC.

The chain couples TRBV10-3 to TRBJ2-5, with D possibly TRBD2 on 7 matching bases. Trimming left V 10 bases short and J 2 bases short, with 23 bases between. Germline V lookup: CDR1 ENHRY, CDR2 SYGVKD. CDR3 size: 16 residues. The CDR3 here is CATLSRGGTTQETQYF. As DNA, the CDR3 is TGTGCCACCTTATCCAGAGGGGGGACTACGCAAGAGACCCAGTACTTC.